A single sample gave rise to the 14 T cell receptor beta chains below, sequenced in a study of identical twins (dated by TCRdb to 2016 to 2017). The library was generated by 5' RACE. TCRdb lists the instrument as Illumina HiSeq 2000. The public reads were run again by TCRdb, first through fastp at Q25 and then through MiXCR, and only productive beta chains were kept. Each CDR3 protein appears once, grouped with its most common genes and DNA. The sample table lists about 530,000 distinct CDR3 sequences, nearly 15% of them with a count of one. Jointly, the top ten make up about 0.4% of the sample. Another study also made use of these data, one on yellow fever vaccine responses in identical twins.

The sample comprised CD4+ T cells sorted from blood. The receptors here all came from a woman in her late teens or twenties in good health.

The table lists this clonotype with a few counts. The gene calls are TRBV12-3 or TRBV12-4 and TRBJ2-5; D may be TRBD2 (5 bases). The length of the CDR3 is 17 residues. With 1 base removed from V and 1 base from J, the gap between germline ends came to 16 bases. In nucleotides, the CDR3 is TGTGCCAGCAGTTTAGAATTAGCGTCAATTACCCAAGAGACCCAGTACTTC. It translates to CASSLELASITQETQYF.

This clonotype was observed a handful of times. This chain joins TRBV3-1 and TRBJ2-2; either TRBD1 or TRBD2 may supply D (5 bases each). CDR3 length: 14 amino acids. Germline-derived CDR1 and CDR2 are LGHDT and YNNKEL (reference sequence). The ends were cut back, 1 base at V and 3 bases at J, with 6 bases in the middle. CDR3 loop: CASSQGGYTGELFF. The CDR3 DNA follows: TGTGCCAGCAGCCAAGGGGGGTACACCGGGGAGCTGTTTTTT.

The rearrangement links TRBV7-9 to TRBJ2-1; 9 bases agree with TRBD2. Per the germline V gene, CDR1 is SEHNR and CDR2 is FQNEAQ (reference sequence). Losses at the gene ends were 2 bases for V and 10 bases for J; bases not matched to a gene: 6. CDR3 size: 14 residues. The CDR3 DNA follows: TGTGCCAGCAGCTTATCCCGACTAGCGGCCGAGCAGTTCTTC. Translation: CASSLSRLAAEQFF.

The chain is built from TRBV6-1 and TRBJ1-1; D is undetermined. Germline V gene lookup returns CDR1 MNHNS and CDR2 SASEGT. Deletions cut 5 bases from V and 4 bases from J, with 11 bases between. The CDR3 totals 13 residues. CDR3 in amino acids: CASSPSLGTEAFF. For the CDR3, the DNA is TGTGCCAGCAGTCCCTCACTGGGCACTGAAGCTTTCTTT.

This clonotype came up a few times. The V and J genes are TRBV4-1 and TRBJ1-4, with no clear D. CDR3 size: 14 residues. V was cut by 4 bases and J by 7 bases, with 13 bases left in between. CDR1 is MGHRA and CDR2 is YSYEKL in the germline V gene. The CDR3 DNA reads as TGCGCCAGCAGCCGTCAGTTAGTCGGTGAAAAACTGTTTTTT. Residues: CASSRQLVGEKLFF.

In its sample, this clonotype was seen a few times. V and J are TRBV2 and TRBJ2-7; a possible D gene is TRBD2 (6 bases). This CDR3 has 12 residues. V gave up 8 bases and J gave up 2 bases, with 10 bases separating them. Germline CDR1 reads SNHLY; CDR2 reads FYNNEI. Written as DNA, the CDR3 is TGTGCCAGCGGCGGGATAACCTACGAGCAGTACTTC. Protein sequence: CASGGITYEQYF.

CDR3 sequence (DNA): TGTGCCAGCAGAGTGACAGGGGCCAATGAGCAGTTCTTC. Its protein is CASRVTGANEQFF. The V gene is TRBV5-5, the J gene TRBJ2-1; 8 nucleotides align to TRBD1. With V trimmed by 5 bases and J by 6 bases, 4 bases remained unmatched. This CDR3 spans 13 amino acids. Germline-derived CDR1 and CDR2 are SGHKS and YYEKEE (reference sequence).

The V gene is TRBV2, the J gene TRBJ2-3; 14 bases fit TRBD2. Losses at the gene ends were 1 base for V and 8 bases for J; bases not matched to a gene: 5. Per the germline V gene, CDR1 is SNHLY and CDR2 is FYNNEI. The CDR3 runs 16 residues. The CDR3 region has the DNA TGTGCCAGCAGTGAAGGACTAGCGGGAGGGTTTACTACGCAGTATTTT. Amino acids: CASSEGLAGGFTTQYF.

A few counts support this clonotype. The chain carries TRBV4-1 and TRBJ2-7; 10 positions match TRBD2. Trimming cost V 0 bases and J 0 bases; bases outside gene matches: 5. CDR1 MGHRA and CDR2 YSYEKL come from the germline V gene. CDR3 length: 17 amino acids. CDR3 sequence (DNA): TGCGCCAGCAGCCAAGACGTTCCTAGCGGGAGCTCCTACGAGCAGTACTTC. Amino acids: CASSQDVPSGSSYEQYF.

The sample holds a few counts of this clonotype. The rearrangement uses TRBV5-1 and TRBJ2-3, with 8 bases identical to TRBD2. The V gene end was trimmed by 3 bases and the J gene end by 0 bases; junction bases not matched to a gene: 12. The germline gives CDR1 SGHRS, CDR2 YFSETQ. The CDR3 loop spans 18 amino acids. The CDR3 reads CASSSGLVSIPSTDTQYF. Written as DNA, the CDR3 is TGCGCCAGCAGCTCGGGACTAGTTTCTATCCCTAGCACAGATACGCAGTATTTT.

This clonotype was seen many times. The V call is TRBV6-5, the J call TRBJ2-1; 8 bases line up with TRBD1. Germline CDR1 reads MNHEY; CDR2 reads SVGAGI. V gave up 2 bases and J gave up 4 bases; unmatched junction bases: 10. The CDR3 covers 17 residues. The CDR3 loop reads CASSYTSPGGSYNEQFF. DNA for the CDR3: TGTGCCAGCAGTTACACCTCCCCAGGGGGCTCGTACAATGAGCAGTTCTTC.

This clonotype turned up a few times. The rearrangement links TRBV9 to TRBJ1-4; D is ambiguous. The CDR3 contains 15 residues. Germline V gene data show CDR1 as SGDLS and CDR2 as YYNGEE. Trimming left V 3 bases short and J 4 bases short, with 13 bases between. CDR3 region: CASSEGLYLNEKLFF. In nucleotides, the CDR3 is TGTGCCAGCAGCGAGGGTCTTTATCTTAATGAAAAACTGTTTTTT.

This clonotype was seen only a few times. The V and J genes are TRBV15 and TRBJ1-3; possible D gene TRBD1, 6 bases. Trimming shortened V by 3 bases and J by 5 bases, and 11 bases separated the two germline ends. CDR3 size: 14 residues. The germline gives CDR1 LNHNV, CDR2 YYDKDF (reference sequence). The CDR3 here is CATSSERGRNTIYF. CDR3 nucleotides: TGTGCCACCAGCAGCGAGAGGGGGAGAAACACCATATATTTT.

J is TRBJ1-1 and V is TRBV5-1; D unclear. Germline lookup yields CDR1 SGHRS and CDR2 YFSETQ. The V and J ends lost 2 bases and 5 bases respectively, with 10 bases between them. The CDR3 has 13 amino acids. The CDR3 loop reads CASSFTGVTEAFF. The CDR3 coding sequence is TGCGCCAGCAGCTTCACGGGTGTAACTGAAGCTTTCTTT.